The 30 T cell receptor beta chains in this list originate from one sample, sequenced in a study of molecular identifiers for immune sequencing clone quantification. Each CDR3 protein gets one entry after TCRdb re-called the PCR reads with MiXCR. The repertoire holds about 640,000 distinct CDR3 sequences, just under 20% seen once, with 0.85% in the top ten. What was sequenced was naive CD8+ T cells from blood, with Jurkat cell RNA spiked in. The subset: FACS-sorted CD8+CD4-CCR7+CD45RA+ naive T cells. These receptors were obtained from a human donor in good health. Some libraries in this study had Jurkat cell RNA spiked in.

This clonotype was counted a few times. One end of the junction fails to match germline, which may point to a read error. This CDR3 reads CATSTPPEAISYNEQLF. Written as DNA, the CDR3 is TGTGCCACCAGCACTCCTCCTGAAGCGATCTCCTACAATGAGCAGCTCTTC. V usage is TRBV15 and J usage is TRBJ2-1; no clear D. CDR3 size: 17 residues. The germline CDR1 and CDR2 sequences are LNHNV and YYDKDF (reference sequence).

This clonotype has ten or more counts. J is TRBJ2-7 and V is TRBV7-9; D is unclear. This CDR3 has 13 amino acids. Trimming took 6 bases from V and 5 from J, leaving 14 bases between them. Germline values: CDR1 SEHNR, CDR2 FQNEAQ (reference sequence). CDR3 region: CASSYLGSDEQYF. The CDR3 nucleotides read TGTGCCAGCAGTTATCTGGGGTCGGACGAGCAGTACTTC.

Ten or more counts support this clonotype. The V call is TRBV7-2, the J call TRBJ2-1; 11 nucleotides align to TRBD2. J gave up 7 bases and V 2 bases, and 10 bases lay outside the gene matches. This CDR3 has 17 residues. From germline, CDR1 is SGHTA and CDR2 FQGNSA. The CDR3 DNA reads TGTGCCAGCAGCTTACCCCCCATAGCGGGGGGGCCAAATGAGCAGTTCTTC. It is translated as CASSLPPIAGGPNEQFF.

This chain joins TRBV12-3 or TRBV12-4 and TRBJ1-5, with D maybe TRBD1 (5 bases). This CDR3 comprises 15 residues. Trimming left V 6 bases short and J 0 bases short, with 12 bases between. The CDR3 coding sequence is TGTGCCAGCAGCTCGACAGCTAATAGCAATCAGCCCCAGCATTTT. Translation gives CASSSTANSNQPQHF.

This clonotype was seen ten or more times. The chain combines TRBV29-1 with TRBJ2-3, with D tentatively TRBD1 (6 bases). Deletions cut 7 bases from V and 4 bases from J, with 18 bases between. Germline V CDR1 and CDR2: SQVTM, ANQGSEA. This CDR3 contains 14 residues. The CDR3 is CSGEPGVGSDTQYF. In DNA, the CDR3 is TGCAGCGGCGAACCAGGGGTGGGCTCAGATACGCAGTATTTT.

On this clonotype itself: One junction end disagrees with the germline gene, perhaps due to a read error. The gene calls are TRBV30 and TRBJ2-1; 8 bases agree with TRBD1. This CDR3 has 13 amino acids. Germline CDR1 is GTSNPN and CDR2 is SVGIG (reference sequence). CDR3 coding DNA: TGTGCCTGGGGTGTAGGACAGGGCGTTGAGCAGTTCTTC. Translation: CAWGVGQGVEQFF.

The table lists this clonotype with many counts. V usage is TRBV7-9 and J usage is TRBJ2-7; TRBD2 might be the D (5 bases). Germline V lookup: CDR1 SEHNR, CDR2 FQNEAQ (reference sequence). This CDR3 is 14 amino acids long. V was shortened by 5 bases and J by 6 bases, with 17 bases between the two germline ends. The chain's CDR3 is CASSPSASLREQYF. The CDR3, as DNA: TGTGCCAGCAGCCCCTCGGCTAGCCTACGCGAGCAGTACTTC.

This chain links TRBV10-3 with TRBJ1-1, with 8 bases identical to TRBD1. V was pared by 3 bases and J by 4 bases, with 7 bases of the junction left unmatched. Germline V gene sequence: CDR1 ENHRY, CDR2 SYGVKD. This CDR3 has 15 residues. This CDR3 is CAISDGVTGGTEAFF. The DNA for the CDR3 is TGTGCCATCAGTGATGGAGTTACAGGGGGCACTGAAGCTTTCTTT.

Only a few counts were recorded for this clonotype. The chain employs TRBV20-1 and TRBJ1-1; D uncertain. The CDR3 length is 12 residues. Germline V CDR1 and CDR2: DFQATT, SNEGSKA (reference sequence). The DNA of the CDR3 is TGCATACCAGTTACGATGAACACTGAAGCTTTCTTT. Protein: CIPVTMNTEAFF.

With respect to this clonotype: A much more abundant neighbour one base away suggests this may be a read error. This chain joins TRBV4-3 and TRBJ2-7; 14 nucleotides align to TRBD2. This CDR3 has 19 residues. Germline CDR1 is LGHNA and CDR2 is YSLEER. The CDR3 DNA follows: TGCGCCAACAGCCAAGATACGGGACTAGCGGGAGTGGGGACCTACGAGCAGTACTTC. Residues: CANSQDTGLAGVGTYEQYF.

In regard to this clonotype: A much larger clone differs by one base, so this may be a read error. This CDR3 is missing its conserved last phenylalanine or tryptophan, likely due to a read error. The gene calls are TRBV4-1 and TRBJ1-1, with D unresolved. V lost 5 bases to trimming and J lost 6 bases, with 10 bases between them. Per the germline V gene, CDR1 is MGHRA and CDR2 is YSYEKL. This CDR3 comprises 12 residues. In nucleotides, the CDR3 is TGCGCCAGCAGCTTTACGGCGGCTGAAGCTTTCCTT. Amino acids: CASSFTAAEAFL.

The genes are TRBV5-4 and TRBJ1-2, with a weak D call TRBD1 (5 bases). Germline loops: CDR1 SGHNT, CDR2 YYREEE (reference sequence). This CDR3 has 12 residues. V was trimmed by 0 bases and J by 7 bases, leaving 7 bases between them. The CDR3 reads CASSLGQSGYTF. DNA of the CDR3: TGTGCCAGCAGCTTGGGACAGAGTGGCTACACCTTC.

This clonotype has at least ten counts. The chain recombines TRBV7-2 with TRBJ2-3, with D possibly matching TRBD1 (6 bases). CDR3 length: 14 amino acids. The germline gives CDR1 SGHTA, CDR2 FQGNSA. Trimming took off 1 base at V and 4 bases at J, with 9 bases between the two ends. The CDR3 region has the DNA TGTGCCAGCAGCTTAGACCCAGGGGCAGATACGCAGTATTTT. Translated: CASSLDPGADTQYF.

Concerning this clonotype itself: A junction end diverges from the germline sequence, so it may reflect a read error. This chain connects TRBV4-1 to TRBJ2-7; D gene ambiguous. The CDR3 is 16 amino acids. The germline V gene encodes CDR1 MGHRA and CDR2 YSYEKL. Here the CDR3 DNA reads TGCGCCAGCAGCCCAAGTACATGGGGTAGCTCCTACGAGCCGTACTTC. This sequence encodes CASSPSTWGSSYEPYF.

The sample holds a few counts of this clonotype. This chain connects TRBV4-3 to TRBJ1-2; possibly TRBD1 for D (5 bases). V was shortened by 0 bases and J by 8 bases, with 19 bases between the two germline ends. The CDR3 is 16 residues long. Germline V gene data show CDR1 as LGHNA and CDR2 as YSLEER. The CDR3 DNA reads as TGCGCCAGCAGCCAAGATCATCCCGCCGGACGGGGCGGCTACACCTTC. Translating gives CASSQDHPAGRGGYTF.

This clonotype was observed a few times. The rearrangement joins TRBV25-1 to TRBJ2-1, with D perhaps matching TRBD2 (5 bases). This CDR3 is 14 amino acids long. The germline V gene has CDR1 MGHDK and CDR2 SYGVNS. V lost 5 bases, J lost 7 bases, and 15 bases lay in between. This CDR3 is CASSSHERGNEQFF. The CDR3, as DNA: TGTGCCAGCAGTTCCCACGAGCGAGGGAATGAGCAGTTCTTC.

This sequence joins TRBV24-1 and TRBJ1-5; D is undetermined. Germline V lookup: CDR1 KGHDR, CDR2 SFDVKD. The CDR3 is 13 residues long. The V end was cut by 5 bases, the J end by 7 bases, with 11 bases between. Written as DNA, the CDR3 is TGTGCCACCAGTGCAGGTACGAACCAGCCCCAGCATTTT. This gives the protein CATSAGTNQPQHF.

Worth noting for this clonotype: A read error is possible here, since a much larger clone lies one base away. V usage is TRBV19 and J usage is TRBJ2-7; TRBD2 aligns across 7 bases. The germline V gene has CDR1 LNHDA and CDR2 SQIVND (reference sequence). The V segment lost 3 bases and the J segment 6 bases; nucleotides outside the gene matches: 11. The CDR3 consists of 15 residues. The CDR3, as DNA: TGTGCCAGTAGTATCCCGCTAGCGGCTACCTGCGAGCAGTACTTC. Its translation is CASSIPLAATCEQYF.

The table lists this clonotype with a few counts. The chain links TRBV18 to TRBJ2-7; D might be TRBD1 or TRBD2, each matching 6 bases. The germline V and J ends were trimmed by 4 bases and 3 bases, with 13 bases remaining between them. The CDR3 has 14 residues. Germline V gene sequence: CDR1 KGHSH, CDR2 LQKENI. The CDR3 loop is CASSLTGTHYEQYF. CDR3 in DNA: TGTGCCAGCTCACTTACAGGGACTCACTACGAGCAGTACTTC.

This chain connects TRBV30 to TRBJ1-2; unclear D gene. V was trimmed by 2 bases and J by 7 bases, leaving 11 bases between them. The length of the CDR3 is 12 residues. Germline loops: CDR1 GTSNPN, CDR2 SVGIG (reference sequence). The CDR3 loop reads CAWSPQTTGYTF. The CDR3 DNA reads TGTGCCTGGAGTCCGCAGACAACTGGCTACACCTTC. Supplemented by reference TRBV30 and TRBJ1-2, the full variable domain reads SQTIHQWPATLVQPVGSPLSLECTVEGTSNPNLYWYRQAAGRGLQLLFYSVGIGQISSEVPQNLSASRPQDRQFILSSKKLLLSDSGFYLCAWSPQTTGYTFGSGTRLTVV.

The sample holds many counts of this clonotype. The chain links TRBV2 to TRBJ2-3; TRBD2 aligns across 14 bases. The CDR3 has 16 amino acids. V was pared by 6 bases and J by 1 base, with 3 bases of the junction left unmatched. Germline CDR1 is SNHLY and CDR2 is FYNNEI. In DNA, the CDR3 is TGTGCCAGCAGCAAGGGACTAGCGGGAGGCACAGATACGCAGTATTTT. Translation: CASSKGLAGGTDTQYF.

On this clonotype: A read error may be the cause here, since a much bigger clone is one base away. The J gene is TRBJ1-2, the V gene TRBV28; D unresolved. CDR1 MDHEN and CDR2 SYDVKM come from the germline V gene. CDR3 length: 11 residues. CDR3 coding DNA: TGTGCCAGCAGAGGAGCCGAAGGCTGCACCTTC. It translates to CASRGAEGCTF.

To note about this clonotype: This may arise from a read error, as a much more abundant clone is one base away. The chain joins TRBV2 to TRBJ2-7; D may be TRBD1 (6 bases). The length of the CDR3 is 13 residues. From germline, CDR1 is SNHLY and CDR2 FYNNEI. CDR3 sequence (DNA): TGTTCCAGCAGTGACCCGGACAGCTACGAGCAGTACTTC. This sequence encodes CSSSDPDSYEQYF.

This clonotype occurred many times. This sequence joins TRBV3-1 and TRBJ2-3; D gene ambiguous. The CDR3 covers 16 residues. Germline lookup yields CDR1 LGHDT and CDR2 YNNKEL (reference sequence). Trimming removed 1 base at V and 3 bases at J, with 14 bases between. The CDR3 here is CASSQGGGGWTDTQYF. The CDR3 nucleotides read TGTGCCAGCAGCCAAGGTGGCGGCGGATGGACAGATACGCAGTATTTT.

Remarks on this clonotype: A much larger clone sits a single nucleotide away, making a read error possible. This chain links TRBV4-1 with TRBJ1-1; tentatively, D is TRBD1 (6 bases). V dropped 5 bases and J dropped 6 bases, with 10 bases sitting between them. CDR1 is MGHRA and CDR2 is YSYEKL in the germline V gene. CDR3 size: 12 residues. CDR3 in amino acids: CASSRGGAEAFF. In DNA form, the CDR3 reads TGCGCCAGCAGCAGGGGGGGGGCTGAAGCTTTCTTT.

CDR3 coding DNA: TGTGCCAGCAGTCCCCTTAATTCCAGGGGGACAAATGAAAAACTGTTTTTT. This encodes CASSPLNSRGTNEKLFF. This chain uses TRBV28 with TRBJ1-4, with 7 bases fitting TRBD1. Germline CDR1 reads MDHEN; CDR2 reads SYDVKM. CDR3 size: 17 residues. The trim removed 5 bases at V and 5 bases at J, leaving 14 bases unmatched. The full variable domain, in which reference TRBV28 and TRBJ1-4 provide the parts outside the CDR3, is DVKVTQSSRYLVKRTGEKVFLECVQDMDHENMFWYRQDPGLGLRLIYFSYDVKMKEKGDIPEGYSVSREKKERFSLILESASTNQTSMYLCASSPLNSRGTNEKLFFGSGTQLSVL.

In the case of this clonotype: A much larger clone differs from this one at a single base, so this may be a read error. V is TRBV24-1 and J is TRBJ2-3; 15 bases match TRBD2. Per the germline V gene, CDR1 is KGHDR and CDR2 is SFDVKD. This CDR3 region has 19 residues. The DNA of the CDR3 is TGTGCCGCCAGTGATTTGGTGGCTCCGGGACTAGCGGGAGGACATACGCAGTATTTT. Its translation is CAASDLVAPGLAGGHTQYF.

This clonotype was counted many times. V gene TRBV20-1 combines with J gene TRBJ2-7, with 11 bases that match TRBD1. Germline CDR1 is DFQATT and CDR2 is SNEGSKA (reference sequence). The CDR3 extends over 14 amino acids. V lost 3 bases, J lost 3 bases, and 4 bases stayed unmatched. The CDR3 loop is CSARSGTGGYEQYF. The CDR3 DNA reads as TGCAGTGCTAGGTCGGGGACAGGGGGCTACGAGCAGTACTTC.

This clonotype was counted ten times or more. The V call is TRBV27, the J call TRBJ2-7; TRBD1 agrees at 9 bases. V shed 0 bases, J shed 4 bases, and the junction held 1 base outside the gene matches. From germline, CDR1 is MNHEY and CDR2 SMNVEV (reference sequence). The CDR3 sequence is 14 residues long. The CDR3 loop reads CASSLSDRGYEQYF. The CDR3 bases are TGTGCCAGCAGTTTATCGGACAGGGGTTACGAGCAGTACTTC.

The CDR3 bases are TGTGCCAGCAGCTTACCTGAGGGCAGGGGTAACTACGAGCAGTACTTC. Amino acids: CASSLPEGRGNYEQYF. The rearrangement links TRBV7-9 to TRBJ2-7; tentatively, D is TRBD1 (6 bases). The CDR3 consists of 16 residues. Trimming removed 2 bases from V and 3 bases from J, with 17 bases in between. The V gene's germline CDR1 is SEHNR and CDR2 FQNEAQ (reference sequence).